This T cell receptor (beta chain) emerged from a study of blood T cell repertoires in COVID-19. Study-level information: Cohort 3 donors counted as recovered after two negative PCRs, clearance, or resolved symptoms.

Categorization into cohorts depended on clinical history that participants reported. Authors' data handling: Reference gene primers were amplified, and this amplification served to estimate nucleated cell counts. Clones were sequenced by immunoSEQ multiplex PCR, and TCRdb holds only the in-frame ones, with some missing. That table gives V, J and clone size, and the DNA gave D and trimming. The data contain 350,000 to 400,000 clones, around 87% of them singletons. The CDR3 sequence is 15 residues long. The germline V gene encodes CDR1 SGHAT and CDR2 FQNNGV. V lost 1 base to trimming and J lost 8 bases; unmatched junction nucleotides: 7.

The source of this sequence is a man aged 40-49 years in a cohort exposed to, infected with or recovered from COVID-19 (not recorded which). V and J are TRBV11-2 and TRBJ1-4, with 7 positions matching TRBD1. Sequencing was done on a sample of PBMCs or T cells enriched from blood (not recorded which). The CDR3 reads CASSLGGRGREKLFF. In nucleotides, the CDR3 is TGTGCCAGCAGCTTAGGGGGCAGGGGGAGAGAAAAACTGTTTTTT.